This T cell receptor beta chain emerged from a study of cytomegalovirus exposure and HLA in healthy donors listed by TCRdb under 2017. Study-level background: An earlier analysis of several hundred of the donors reported over 250 Gb of sequence data and 117 million unique TCR beta sequences obtained from 150 million to 200 million T cells. Both class I and class II loci were covered by HLA typing, at four-digit resolution. Of the approximately 370 genotyped donors, roughly 80% were placed in the genetic ancestry cluster associated with self-reported Caucasian donors. A later genetic analysis took genome-wide SNP genotypes for about 55% of the roughly 700 donors and used that subset as a discovery cohort. The T cell repertoires of about 700 subjects were profiled by immunosequencing and related to cytomegalovirus serostatus. Besides the first cohort of some 670 subjects, a separate validation cohort made up of about 120 different subjects was used. To predict cytomegalovirus infection status, the study combined high-throughput TCR immunosequencing, statistical association of individual TCRs with disease status, and machine learning. Across some 400 genotyped donors of the cohort, an average of roughly 200,000 unique TCR beta nucleotide sequences per donor were sequenced, and around 19% of those sequences were non-productive. The number of typed donors differed by locus: about 620-640 for A, B, C, DRB1 and DQB1; approximately 540 for DQA1; 606 for DPA1; and 400 to 480 for DPB1. Four to six DR-DQ haplotypes were handled as single units for association and clustering because linkage in the cohort was strong. An early release that covered 500 to 800 HLA-typed donors contained 250 to 350 gigabases of sequencing data and around 85 million unique TCR sequences. A later analysis re-examined previously published TCR beta repertoires from around 670 donors and added high-resolution HLA genotyping to investigate patterns of TCR occurrence. An earlier analysis of some 500 of the donors used high-throughput TCR beta sequencing to judge whether each TCR beta V gene segment behaved as functional or pseudogenic. The study aimed to test whether signatures of past pathogen exposure could be identified by cataloging public T cell receptors. The later analysis used no new phenotypic data to find candidate immune exposures, relying instead on TCR beta sequences and their occurrence across donors. Every discovery cohort repertoire had been produced on one sequencing platform. Donor age, sex, ethnicity and CMV serostatus were collected together with the repertoire data. Here is what the overall study found, with its caveats: Three of the identified cytomegalovirus-associated TCR beta chains were confirmed in vitro to be specific for cytomegalovirus antigens. According to a later analysis, TCR association rates differed among HLA loci, with DRB1 alleles showing the most associated TCRs and HLA-C alleles showing the fewest. Some IMGT-functional V segments, including TRBV6-2 and TRBV6-3, could not be distinguished by the 87-base-pair reads and were therefore excluded. In the study, roughly 160 TCR beta chains were listed as associated with cytomegalovirus. The classifier was reported to diagnose cytomegalovirus status with high specificity and sensitivity in both the original cohort and the validation cohort. A further reported finding was that TCR beta sequences accurately predicted the HLA-A and HLA-B alleles for most subjects in the first cohort. Only TCR beta chains were sequenced in this cohort, and the absence of alpha or paired-chain data limited detectable features. A cluster of highly shared sequence variants was judged likely to represent a technical artifact of the sequencing pipeline. In a later analysis, HLA-associated TCR beta chains were found to be more clonally expanded and to have lower generation probabilities than equally common non-associated chains. While some public TCRs were present in many individuals, most TCR sequences turned up only very rarely across donors. Immune exposure information for the cohort was limited to CMV serostatus. According to a later genetic analysis, donors in an Asian-associated ancestry cluster had fewer N-insertions in productive TCRs than the approximately 670-donor mean. Roughly uniform sequencing depth across donors was assumed in presence/absence analyses, although this assumption may not hold. Strong co-occurrence of HLA alleles, especially DR and DQ, made assigning TCR associations to individual alleles difficult. Correlated functional status among segregating V segments might reflect linkage disequilibrium, but an unknown experimental factor could not be ruled out. A later analysis associated 16,951 TCR beta sequences with specific HLA alleles at a false discovery rate of 0.05. The authors suggested that the approach could potentially be generalized to other disease states and immunological phenotypes. In a later analysis, several top co-occurrence clusters were reported to appear linked to parvovirus B19, influenza, CMV and Epstein-Barr virus. A later analysis found that most CMV-associated TCR beta chains appeared HLA-restricted, with HLA associations seemingly driven largely by CMV exposure. Because counts were too low, seventeen rarely observed V segments, including chromosome 9 orphons, were left out of the earlier analysis of 500 to 750 of the donors. Broadly in line with IMGT annotations, most TCR beta V segments showed up in productive rearrangements about 87% or about 30% of the time in an earlier analysis of about 500 of the donors. In a later genetic analysis, a missense DCLRE1C variant was associated with V-gene and J-gene trimming of TCR beta chains, and the association was replicated in an independent cohort. Because some donors lacked HLA typing at each locus, the association tests relied only on the typed subset.

Turning to this clone: Its antigen is not yet known. No base quality information exists; no much larger clone differs at one position.

Libraries were prepared through the immunoSEQ multiplex PCR assay. For the multiplex PCR, a mixture combining 60 forward primers for TCR Vbeta segments and 13 reverse primers for TCR Jbeta segments was used. The CDR3 region of rearranged TCR beta genes was amplified from genomic DNA by a multiplex PCR assay. On the Illumina HiSeq System, the amplified TCR beta libraries were sequenced as 87-base-pair reads. In the authors' own workflow: A later analysis counted tens of millions of unique TCR beta chains across the 640 or so repertoires, and about 10 million of these chains were shared by at least two donors. To remove PCR and sequencing errors, raw reads were error-corrected and collapsed into unique sequences using a nearest-neighbor algorithm that merged closely related sequences. CDR3 sequences were aligned to IMGT reference sequences to assign V, D and J gene segments. For a sequence to be retained, at least a six-nucleotide match to both a V gene segment and a J gene segment was required. A rearrangement counted as productive if the CDR3 had no stop codons and remained in frame with V and J, and every other rearrangement counted as non-productive. Following IMGT convention, CDR3 was defined as the stretch from the second conserved V-encoded cysteine to the conserved J-encoded phenylalanine. Sequences without an unambiguous match to a single V gene segment were excluded from the earlier analysis of about 600 of the donors. In an earlier analysis of some 590 of the donors, a V segment was called functional when productive rearrangements were above 56.7%, and segregating when the standard deviation between donors exceeded 5%. A statistical classification framework was built for diagnosing cytomegalovirus status from the catalog of TCR beta chain sequences. A later analysis assigned V and J genes by comparing TCR nucleotide sequences with IMGT/GENE-DB human TR gene sequences. Using the TCRdist pipeline, a later analysis assigned CDR3 sequences along with most-parsimonious VDJ recombination scenarios. In a later analysis, every TCR beta chain was defined by the combination of its CDR3 amino acid sequence and its V-gene family, and reads without a unique V-gene family were dropped. A later analysis removed 500 to 600 highly shared, low-generation-probability nucleotide sequences to deal with suspected cross-contamination and a sequencing artifact. In a later analysis, a clonal expansion index for each public chain was calculated from normalized within-repertoire ranks of inferred template counts. Generation probabilities in a later analysis came from a VDJ recombination model fitted to out-of-frame rearrangements, and those results were checked against IGoR. A later analysis scored TCR-TCR, TCR-HLA and TCR-CMV co-occurrence with hypergeometric tests, applying a repertoire-size bias correction to TCR pairs. False discovery rates were estimated in a later analysis by permuting HLA or CMV assignments 20 times. In a later analysis, co-occurring TCRs were grouped using DBSCAN, with TCRdist sequence similarity added in when clustering inside HLA-allele-positive subsets. Repertoires with fewer than 30,000 or more than 120,000 public chains, plus five repertoires with anomalous nucleotide sharing, were excluded from co-occurrence clustering. As stored in TCRdb, this immuneACCESS dataset retains in-frame rearrangements with V and J assigned. A fraction of the clones does not appear; measured against another copy, unresolved V genes explain less than half of the discrepancy, and the remainder lacks a known reason. Clonal size and the V and J genes are those of that table, whereas D and trimming came from the DNA. Recorded for this sample are some 130,000 clones; about two thirds of them occurred a single time. Approximately 2% of the sample goes to the ten largest clones.

Taken from cysteine to phenylalanine, the CDR3 has 13 residues. The DNA shown is the 39-base CDR3, in frame from base 1. V is reduced by 5 bases and J by 6 bases, leaving a spacing of 13 bases between them. The germline V gene encodes CDR1 SEHNR and CDR2 FQNEAQ (reference sequence). The cohort comprised approximately 700 healthy bone marrow donors. All cohort members were sampled while nominally healthy, although unrecorded immune exposures were likely present. The donor tested CMV seropositive, placing the donor among the approximately 290 seropositive members of the cohort. Each donor provided a peripheral blood sample, and peripheral blood mononuclear cells were used for TCR beta sequencing. The Qiagen DNeasy Blood Extraction Kit was used to extract genomic DNA from the blood cell samples.

The material sequenced was PBMCs. This clonotype was sampled from a woman aged 55 to 70 in good health and CMV-seropositive. The V and J segments used are TRBV7-9 and TRBJ1-1; TRBD1 is perhaps the D gene, given 6 matching bases. At the DNA level, the sequence is TGTGCCAGCAGCCCCCCGGGACAATCTGAAGCTTTCTTT. Its translation is CASSPPGQSEAFF.